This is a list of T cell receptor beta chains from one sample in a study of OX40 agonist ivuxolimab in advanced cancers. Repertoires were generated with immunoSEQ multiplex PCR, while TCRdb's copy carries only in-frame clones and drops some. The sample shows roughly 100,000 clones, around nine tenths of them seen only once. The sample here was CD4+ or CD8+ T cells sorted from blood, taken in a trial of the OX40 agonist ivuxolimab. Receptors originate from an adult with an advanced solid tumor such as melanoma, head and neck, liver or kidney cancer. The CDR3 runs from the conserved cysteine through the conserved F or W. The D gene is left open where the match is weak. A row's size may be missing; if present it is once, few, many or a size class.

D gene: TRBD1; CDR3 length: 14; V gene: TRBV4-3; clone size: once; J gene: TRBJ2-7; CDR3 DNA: TGCGCCAGCAGCCGGCGGGACAGGACCTACGAGCAGTACTTC; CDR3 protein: CASSRRDRTYEQYF
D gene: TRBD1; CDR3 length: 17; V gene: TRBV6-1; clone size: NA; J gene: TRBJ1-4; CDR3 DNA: TGTGCCAGCAGTGAAGCTACCCGACAGGGGGGTAATGAAAAACTGTTTTTT; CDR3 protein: CASSEATRQGGNEKLFF
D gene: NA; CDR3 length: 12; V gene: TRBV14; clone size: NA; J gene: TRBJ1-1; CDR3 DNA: TGTGCCAGCAGCCATGTGGGCACTGAAGCTTTCTTT; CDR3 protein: CASSHVGTEAFF
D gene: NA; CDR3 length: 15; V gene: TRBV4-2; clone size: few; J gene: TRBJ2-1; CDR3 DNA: TGTGCCAGCAGCCAAGATTGGGGGCGGTACAATGAGCAGTTCTTC; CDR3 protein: CASSQDWGRYNEQFF
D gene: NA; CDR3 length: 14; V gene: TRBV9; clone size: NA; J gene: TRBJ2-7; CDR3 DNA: TGTGCCAGCAGCGGAGAGTTTCCCCCCTACGAGCAGTACTTC; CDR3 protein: CASSGEFPPYEQYF
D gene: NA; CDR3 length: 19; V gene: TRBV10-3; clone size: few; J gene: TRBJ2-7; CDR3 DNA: TGTGCCATCAGTGAGTCGAACCCCCTCCTCCCGCGCCCTCCCTACGAGCAGTACTTC; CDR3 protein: CAISESNPLLPRPPYEQYF
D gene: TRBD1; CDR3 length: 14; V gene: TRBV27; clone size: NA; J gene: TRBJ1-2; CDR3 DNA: TGTGCCAGCAGTTTATGGACAGGGAGCTATGACTACACCTTC; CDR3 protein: CASSLWTGSYDYTF
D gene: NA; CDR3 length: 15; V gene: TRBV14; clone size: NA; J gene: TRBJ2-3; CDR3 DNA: TGTGCCAGCAGCCTAGGACAGCGAGAGACAGATACGCAGTATTTT; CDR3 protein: CASSLGQRETDTQYF
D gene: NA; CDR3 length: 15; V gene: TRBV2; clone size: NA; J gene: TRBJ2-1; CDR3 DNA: TGTGCCAGCAGCCAGCAGGGTTTAGTCTACAATGAGCAGTTCTTC; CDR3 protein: CASSQQGLVYNEQFF
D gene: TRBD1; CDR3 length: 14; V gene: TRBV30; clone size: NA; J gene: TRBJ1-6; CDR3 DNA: TGTGCCTGGAGTTTTACAGGGGGCGGTTCACCCCTCCACTTT; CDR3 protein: CAWSFTGGGSPLHF
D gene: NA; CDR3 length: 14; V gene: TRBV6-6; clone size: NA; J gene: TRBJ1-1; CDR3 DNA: TGTGCCAGCAGTTACGGGGAAATGAACACTGAAGCTTTCTTT; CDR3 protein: CASSYGEMNTEAFF
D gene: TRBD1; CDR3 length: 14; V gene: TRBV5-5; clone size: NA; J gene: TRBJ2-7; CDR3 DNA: TGTGCCAGCAGCTACCGGACAGGGTTCTACGAGCAGTACTTC; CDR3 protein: CASSYRTGFYEQYF
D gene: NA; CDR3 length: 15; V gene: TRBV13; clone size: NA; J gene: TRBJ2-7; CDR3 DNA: TGTGCCAGCAGCCTCCGGGCCCAGGGGAGCTACGAGCAGTACTTC; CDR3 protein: CASSLRAQGSYEQYF
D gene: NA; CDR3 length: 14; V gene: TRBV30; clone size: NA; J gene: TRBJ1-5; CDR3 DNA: TGTGCCTGGGGTCCACCCCAGGGACATCAGCCCCAGCATTTT; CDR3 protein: CAWGPPQGHQPQHF
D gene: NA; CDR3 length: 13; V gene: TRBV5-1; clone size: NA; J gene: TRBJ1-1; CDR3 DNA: TGCGCCAGCAGCTTGGGGTACGGGGCTGAAGCTTTCTTT; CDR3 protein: CASSLGYGAEAFF
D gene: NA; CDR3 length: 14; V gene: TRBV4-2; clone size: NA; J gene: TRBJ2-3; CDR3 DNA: TGTGCCAGCAGCAAGGCCTACCCTAGCGATACGCAGTATTTT; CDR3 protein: CASSKAYPSDTQYF
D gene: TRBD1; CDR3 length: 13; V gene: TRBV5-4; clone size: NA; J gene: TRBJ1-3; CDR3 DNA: TGTGCCAGCAGCACGGGACAGGGACCCACCATATATTTT; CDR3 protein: CASSTGQGPTIYF
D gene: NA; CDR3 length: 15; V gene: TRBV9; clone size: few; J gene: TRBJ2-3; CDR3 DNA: TGTGCCAGCAGCGTGTCACGGGACGGCACAGATACGCAGTATTTT; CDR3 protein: CASSVSRDGTDTQYF
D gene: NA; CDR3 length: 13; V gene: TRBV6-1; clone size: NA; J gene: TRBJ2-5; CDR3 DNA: TGTGCCAGCAGTGTGTCAGATCAAGAGACCCAGTACTTC; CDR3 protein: CASSVSDQETQYF
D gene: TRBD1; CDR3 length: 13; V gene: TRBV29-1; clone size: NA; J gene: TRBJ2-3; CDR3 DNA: TGCAGCGCCCGACAGGGGGGCACAGATACGCAGTATTTT; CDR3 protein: CSARQGGTDTQYF
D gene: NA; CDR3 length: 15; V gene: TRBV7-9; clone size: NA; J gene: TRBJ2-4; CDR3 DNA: TGTGCCAGCAGCTCAACCGACATAACCAAAAACATTCAGTACTTC; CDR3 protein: CASSSTDITKNIQYF
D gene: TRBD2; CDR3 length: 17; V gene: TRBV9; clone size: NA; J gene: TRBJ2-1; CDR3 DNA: TGTGCCAGCAGCGTAGGTTCGTTCGGGGGGGTCGGTCATGAGCAGTTCTTC; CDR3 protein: CASSVGSFGGVGHEQFF
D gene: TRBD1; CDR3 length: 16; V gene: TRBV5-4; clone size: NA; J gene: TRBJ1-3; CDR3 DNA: TGTGCCAGCAGCTTGATGGGCGACAGGGCGGGAAACACCATATATTTT; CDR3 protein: CASSLMGDRAGNTIYF
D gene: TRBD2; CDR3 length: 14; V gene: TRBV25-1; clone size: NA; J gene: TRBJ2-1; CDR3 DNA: TGTGCCAGCAGCGAGGGACTAGCGGTCGATGAGCAGTTCTTC; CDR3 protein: CASSEGLAVDEQFF
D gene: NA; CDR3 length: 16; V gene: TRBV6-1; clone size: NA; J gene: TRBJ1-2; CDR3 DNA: TGTGCCAGCAGTGAAAGATCGAATCGGGTCGGCTATGGCTACACCTTC; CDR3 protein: CASSERSNRVGYGYTF
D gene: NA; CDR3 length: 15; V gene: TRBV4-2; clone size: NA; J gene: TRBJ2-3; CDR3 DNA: TGTGCCAGCAGCCAGAGCACGGTCAGCACAGATACGCAGTATTTT; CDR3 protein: CASSQSTVSTDTQYF
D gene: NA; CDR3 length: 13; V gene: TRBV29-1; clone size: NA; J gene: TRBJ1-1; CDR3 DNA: TGCAGCGTGGAACGGGAGCCTTCCACTGAAGCTTTCTTT; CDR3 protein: CSVEREPSTEAFF
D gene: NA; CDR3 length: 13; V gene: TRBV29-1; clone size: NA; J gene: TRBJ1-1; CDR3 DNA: TGCACCACGGTACAGGGCGGGAACACTGAAGCTTTCTTT; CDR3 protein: CTTVQGGNTEAFF
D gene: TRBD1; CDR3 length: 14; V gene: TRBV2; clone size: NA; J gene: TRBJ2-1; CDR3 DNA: TGTGCCAGCAGGGGGGACAGGGAGGGCAATGAGCAGTTCTTC; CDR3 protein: CASRGDREGNEQFF
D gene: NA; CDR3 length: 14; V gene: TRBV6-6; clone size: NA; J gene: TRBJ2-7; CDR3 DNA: TGTGCCAGCAGTTGGGACTCTAGCTCCTACGAGCAGTACTTC; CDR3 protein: CASSWDSSSYEQYF
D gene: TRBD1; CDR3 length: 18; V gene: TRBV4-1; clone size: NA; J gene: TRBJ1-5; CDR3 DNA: TGCGCCAGCAGCCAACTCCCGACGGGACAGGGGAACAATCAGCCCCAGCATTTT; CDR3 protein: CASSQLPTGQGNNQPQHF
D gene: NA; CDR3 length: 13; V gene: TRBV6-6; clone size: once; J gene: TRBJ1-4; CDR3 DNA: TGTGCCAGCGCCGGGGGTGTATCTGAAAAACTGTTTTTT; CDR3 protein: CASAGGVSEKLFF
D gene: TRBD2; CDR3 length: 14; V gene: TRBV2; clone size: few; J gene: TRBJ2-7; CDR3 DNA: TGTGCCAGCTCCGACGGGGGGTGGGCCGACGAGCAGTACTTC; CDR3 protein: CASSDGGWADEQYF
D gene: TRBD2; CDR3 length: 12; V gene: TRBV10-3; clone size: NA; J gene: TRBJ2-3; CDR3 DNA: TGTGCCACCCGGGGGGTCACAGATACGCAGTATTTT; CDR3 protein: CATRGVTDTQYF
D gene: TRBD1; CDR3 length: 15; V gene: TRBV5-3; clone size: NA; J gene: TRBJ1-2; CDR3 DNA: TGTGCCAGAAGCTCTCCCGGGACAGCGGACTATGGCTACACCTTC; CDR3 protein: CARSSPGTADYGYTF
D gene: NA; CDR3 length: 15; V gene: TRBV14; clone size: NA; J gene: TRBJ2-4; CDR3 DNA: TGTGCCAGCAGCCAAGAAAGGGGAGCCAAAAACATTCAGTACTTC; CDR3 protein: CASSQERGAKNIQYF
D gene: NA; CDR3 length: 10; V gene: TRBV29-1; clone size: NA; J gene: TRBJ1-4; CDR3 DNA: TGCAGCGTTGAAAGGGAAAAACTGTTTTTT; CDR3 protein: CSVEREKLFF
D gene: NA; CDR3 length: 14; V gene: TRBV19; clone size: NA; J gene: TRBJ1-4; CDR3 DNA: TGTGCCAGTAGTGCGGGGAGCTCCGGGGAAAAACTGTTTTTT; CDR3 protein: CASSAGSSGEKLFF
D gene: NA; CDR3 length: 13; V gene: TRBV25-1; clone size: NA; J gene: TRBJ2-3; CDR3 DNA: TGTGCCAGCCGGGACCACCTGCTCGATACGCAGTATTTT; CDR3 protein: CASRDHLLDTQYF
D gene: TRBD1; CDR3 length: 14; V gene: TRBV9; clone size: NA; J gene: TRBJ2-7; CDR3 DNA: TGTGCCAGCAGCGCCAGACAGGGCCCCTACGAGCAGTACTTC; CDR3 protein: CASSARQGPYEQYF
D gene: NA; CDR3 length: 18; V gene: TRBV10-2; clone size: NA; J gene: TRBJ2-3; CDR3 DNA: TGCGCCAGCAGTGGAGGTCTACGGGGCACCTCTAGCACAGATACGCAGTATTTT; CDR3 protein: CASSGGLRGTSSTDTQYF
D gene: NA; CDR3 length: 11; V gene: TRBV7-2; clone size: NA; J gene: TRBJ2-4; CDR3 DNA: TGTGCCAGCAGCCCGTCGACTGTTCAGTACTTC; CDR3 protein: CASSPSTVQYF
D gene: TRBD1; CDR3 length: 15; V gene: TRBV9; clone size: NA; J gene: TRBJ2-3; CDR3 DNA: TGTGCCAGCAGCGTAGGACAGGGGCCCACAGATACGCAGTATTTT; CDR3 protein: CASSVGQGPTDTQYF
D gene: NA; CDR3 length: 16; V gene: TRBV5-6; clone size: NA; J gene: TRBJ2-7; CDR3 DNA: TGTGCCAGCGTCGGGTCGGGGAGTTCGGAGTCCTACGAGCAGTACTTC; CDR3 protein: CASVGSGSSESYEQYF
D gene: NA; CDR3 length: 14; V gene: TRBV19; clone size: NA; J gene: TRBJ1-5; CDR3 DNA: TGTGCCAGTACCGAGGGGGGGAGGGATCAGCCCCAGCATTTT; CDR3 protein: CASTEGGRDQPQHF
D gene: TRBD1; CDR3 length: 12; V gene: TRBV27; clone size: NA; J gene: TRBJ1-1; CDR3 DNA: TGTGCCAGCAGTTTAAGGGACAGTGAAGCTTTCTTT; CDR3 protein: CASSLRDSEAFF
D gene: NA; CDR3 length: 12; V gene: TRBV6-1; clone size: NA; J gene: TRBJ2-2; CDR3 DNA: TGTGCCAGCAGTGGAGTTCCCGGGGAGCTGTTTTTT; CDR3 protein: CASSGVPGELFF
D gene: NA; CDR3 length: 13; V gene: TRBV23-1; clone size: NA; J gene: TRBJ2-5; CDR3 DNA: TGCGCCAGGAAATCTGGGAGTCAAGAGACCCAGTACTTC; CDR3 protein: CARKSGSQETQYF
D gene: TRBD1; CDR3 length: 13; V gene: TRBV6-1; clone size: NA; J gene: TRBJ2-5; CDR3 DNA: TGTGCCAGCAGTAAACAGGGGCTGGAGACCCAGTACTTC; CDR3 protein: CASSKQGLETQYF
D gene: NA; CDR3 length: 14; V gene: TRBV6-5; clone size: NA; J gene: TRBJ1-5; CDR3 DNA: TGTGCCAGCAGTTACTGGGGGGCGAAACAGCCCCAGCATTTT; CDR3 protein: CASSYWGAKQPQHF
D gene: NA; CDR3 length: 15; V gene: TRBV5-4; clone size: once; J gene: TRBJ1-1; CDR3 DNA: TGTGCCAGCAGCCTCGATACCCCCTCGGACACTGAAGCTTTCTTT; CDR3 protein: CASSLDTPSDTEAFF
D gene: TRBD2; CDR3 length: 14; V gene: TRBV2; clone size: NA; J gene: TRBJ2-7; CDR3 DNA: TGTGCCAGCAGTCCCCGGACTAGTACCTACGAGCAGTACTTC; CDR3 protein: CASSPRTSTYEQYF